The table lists the clone carrying this T cell receptor (beta chain) with a few counts. Antigen specificity is unknown. TCRdb analysed the 5' RACE reads with MiXCR anew, one entry per CDR3 protein. This table holds approximately 77,000 distinct CDR3 sequences, around 15% found once. This specimen belongs to a study of early T cells in non-severe SARS-CoV-2 infection. Study-wide results and caveats: VDJdb-based matching was biased toward anti-spike CD8 responses and missed private and CD4 specificities.

The CDR3 spans 14 residues. Trimming left V 7 bases short and J 3 bases short, with 16 bases between. Germline CDR1 and CDR2: SGHNT and YENEEA. Material: whole blood. This TCR derives from an adult who was a healthcare worker with PCR-confirmed SARS-CoV-2 infection or an uninfected control (not recorded which). V is TRBV11-3 and J is TRBJ2-7; the D gene is possibly TRBD1 (6 bases). CDR3 region: CASNNRATRYEQYF. CDR3 bases: TGTGCCAGCAACAACAGGGCGACGCGCTACGAGCAGTACTTC. Full variable domain (outside the CDR3, taken from reference TRBV11-3 and TRBJ2-7): EAGVVQSPRYKIIEKKQPVAFWCNPISGHNTLYWYLQNLGQGPELLIRYENEEAVDDSQLPKDRFSAERLKGVDSTLKIQPAELGDSAVYLCASNNRATRYEQYFGPGTRLTVT.